A single sample is the source of the 16 T cell receptor beta chains below, sequenced in a study of blood T cell repertoires in COVID-19. The method was immunoSEQ multiplex PCR; TCRdb's version includes in-frame clones alone and lacks a portion of them. The sample contains around 240,000 clones, about 82% of which appear only once. Material for sequencing was PBMCs or T cells enriched from blood (not recorded which). These receptors were obtained from a woman between 45 and 65 years old who had recovered from COVID-19.

The chain employs TRBV10-3 and TRBJ2-1, with 12 bases identical to TRBD2. CDR3 size: 16 residues. The trim removed 4 bases at V and 2 bases at J, leaving 3 bases unmatched. Per the germline V gene, CDR1 is ENHRY and CDR2 is SYGVKD. CDR3 sequence: CAISGTSGTTYNEQFF. The CDR3 DNA sequence: TGTGCCATCAGTGGGACTAGCGGGACAACCTACAATGAGCAGTTCTTC.

Notes on this clone: One end of the junction is discordant with germline, which a read error may explain. The chain carries TRBV7-6 and TRBJ2-5; no reliable D call. Germline V CDR1 and CDR2: SGHVS, FNYEAQ. The CDR3 is 13 residues long. The CDR3, as DNA: TGTGCTAGCAGCTTACTACAGCAAGAGACCCAGTACTTC. Its protein is CASSLLQQETQYF. The full variable domain, rest sourced from reference TRBV7-6 and TRBJ2-5, is GAGVSQSPRYKVTKRGQDVALRCDPISGHVSLYWYRQALGQGPEFLTYFNYEAQQDKSGLPNDRFSAERPEGSISTLTIQRTEQRDSAMYRCASSLLQQETQYFGPGTRLLVL.

The J gene is TRBJ1-2, the V gene TRBV12-5; D may be TRBD1 (5 bases). The CDR3 consists of 13 residues. V was cut by 5 bases and J by 2 bases, with 9 bases left in between. In germline, CDR1 is LGHNT, CDR2 FRNRAP. The CDR3 DNA sequence: TGTGCTAGTGGTGCACAGGAGAACTATGGCTACACCTTC. This encodes CASGAQENYGYTF.

The genes are TRBV29-1 and TRBJ1-3; D might be TRBD1 (5 bases). The V gene's germline CDR1 is SQVTM and CDR2 ANQGSEA. The CDR3 is made up of 12 amino acids. The V end lost 8 bases, the J end lost 4 bases, and 12 bases lay between the germline ends. The CDR3 sequence: CSYGGSGNTIYF. CDR3 in DNA: TGCAGCTATGGGGGGTCAGGAAACACCATATATTTT.

This chain joins TRBV6-5 and TRBJ1-2, with D perhaps matching TRBD1 (5 bases). The CDR3 is 14 amino acids. Germline CDR1 is MNHEY and CDR2 is SVGAGI. Deletions cut 4 bases from V and 8 bases from J, with 17 bases between. CDR3 in amino acids: CASSSGKLGAGYTF. CDR3 sequence (DNA): TGTGCCAGCAGTTCTGGGAAGCTAGGGGCGGGCTACACCTTC.

V and J are TRBV27 and TRBJ1-1; 7 bases fit TRBD1. There are 14 residues in the CDR3. Germline trimming cut 5 bases from V and 1 base from J; bases unmatched to any gene: 4. Germline V gene sequence: CDR1 MNHEY, CDR2 SMNVEV (reference sequence). Here the CDR3 DNA reads TGTGCCAGCAGTCGATGGACAGGGAACACTGAAGCTTTCTTT. Protein: CASSRWTGNTEAFF.

The V gene is TRBV4-3, the J gene TRBJ1-4; D is possibly TRBD1 (5 bases). CDR1 LGHNA and CDR2 YSLEER come from the germline V gene. The CDR3 is made up of 14 amino acids. V lost 1 base, J lost 7 bases, and 10 bases lay in between. The CDR3 DNA reads as TGCGCCAGCAGCCAAGGCAGGGTAATTGAAAAACTGTTTTTT. This gives the protein CASSQGRVIEKLFF.

This rearrangement joins TRBV12-3 or TRBV12-4 to TRBJ1-2; D unclear. V lost 3 bases and J 4 bases, leaving 9 bases between the germline ends. The CDR3 extends over 13 amino acids. The DNA of the CDR3 is TGTGCCAGCAGTTTGGGAGAGACCTATGGCTACACCTTC. Protein: CASSLGETYGYTF.

The chain links TRBV4-2 to TRBJ2-1; the D is unclear. This CDR3 spans 17 amino acids. The germline CDR1 and CDR2 sequences are LGHNA and YNFKEQ. Between the trimmed V and J ends, which lost 1 base and 2 bases, there was a span of 15 bases. As DNA, the CDR3 is TGTGCCAGCAGCCAAGGTACTTTGACTCTCACCTACAATGAGCAGTTCTTC. Protein: CASSQGTLTLTYNEQFF.

This clone was counted between two and nine times. The gene calls are TRBV25-1 and TRBJ1-1; weak D call: TRBD1 (5 bases). Trimming took 4 bases from V and 7 from J, leaving 16 bases between them. Germline V gene sequence: CDR1 MGHDK, CDR2 SYGVNS. The length of the CDR3 is 14 residues. The CDR3 sequence: CASSARVGAYEAFF. The CDR3 region has the DNA TGTGCCAGCAGTGCCAGGGTAGGGGCCTATGAAGCTTTCTTT.

This clone showed up just once. The rearrangement uses TRBV5-1 and TRBJ2-7; a possible D gene is TRBD1 (5 bases). CDR3 size: 17 residues. CDR1 is SGHRS, CDR2 YFSETQ, per germline. Trimming removed 2 bases from V and 3 bases from J, with 21 bases in between. CDR3 amino acids: CASSFDGRQSRFYEQYF. The CDR3 nucleotides are TGCGCCAGCAGCTTTGACGGCCGACAGAGTCGTTTCTACGAGCAGTACTTC.

The rearrangement joins TRBV5-1 to TRBJ2-7; 13 nucleotides align to TRBD2. The germline gives CDR1 SGHRS, CDR2 YFSETQ. The CDR3 has 16 amino acids. V was pared by 4 bases and J by 0 bases, with 4 bases of the junction left unmatched. CDR3 nucleotide sequence: TGCGCCAGCAGCACCGGGACTAGCGGGACCTCCTACGAGCAGTACTTC. Its translation is CASSTGTSGTSYEQYF.

The chain has TRBV3-1 (or the pseudogene TRBV3-2) and TRBJ2-7, with TRBD2 matching over 9 bases. The CDR3 is 15 amino acids. After removal of 1 base from V and 3 bases from J, the junction contained 4 bases not matched to a gene. CDR1 is LGHDT, CDR2 YNNKEL, per germline (reference sequence). The CDR3 sequence: CASSQVGSGSYEQYF. The CDR3 coding sequence is TGTGCCAGCAGCCAAGTCGGTAGCGGGAGCTACGAGCAGTACTTC.

The chain is built from TRBV14 and TRBJ1-1; 8 nucleotides line up with TRBD1. Germline CDR1 reads SGHDN; CDR2 reads FVKESK. With V trimmed by 4 bases and J by 10 bases, 8 bases remained unmatched. The CDR3 is 13 amino acids. CDR3 in amino acids: CASSPAGGSAAFF. The CDR3 DNA is TGTGCCAGCAGCCCAGCAGGGGGCTCAGCAGCTTTCTTT.

The CDR3 sequence: CASSVVSDPYEQYF. Here the CDR3 DNA reads TGTGCCAGCAGCGTAGTCAGCGATCCCTACGAGCAGTACTTC. V and J are TRBV9 and TRBJ2-7, with D unresolved. This CDR3 has 14 residues. Trimming removed 0 bases at V and 2 bases at J, with 9 bases between. In germline, CDR1 is SGDLS, CDR2 YYNGEE.

The chain employs TRBV9 and TRBJ1-1; 8 nucleotides align to TRBD1. Germline CDR1 and CDR2: SGDLS and YYNGEE. The J segment lost 0 bases and the V segment lost 4 bases, leaving 5 bases of the junction unmatched. The length of the CDR3 is 15 residues. The DNA for the CDR3 is TGTGCCAGCAGCCCGGGACAGGACTTGAACACTGAAGCTTTCTTT. It encodes CASSPGQDLNTEAFF.